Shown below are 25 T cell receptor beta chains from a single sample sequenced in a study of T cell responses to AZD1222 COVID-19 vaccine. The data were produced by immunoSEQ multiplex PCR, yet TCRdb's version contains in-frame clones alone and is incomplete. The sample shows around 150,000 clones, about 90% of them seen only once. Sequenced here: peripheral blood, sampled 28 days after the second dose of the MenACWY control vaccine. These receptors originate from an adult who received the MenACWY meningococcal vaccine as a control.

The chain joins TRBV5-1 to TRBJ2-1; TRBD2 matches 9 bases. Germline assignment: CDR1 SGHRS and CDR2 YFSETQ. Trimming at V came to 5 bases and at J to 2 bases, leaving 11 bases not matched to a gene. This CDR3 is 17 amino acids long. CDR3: CASSPNSGRATYNEQFF. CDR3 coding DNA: TGCGCCAGCAGTCCTAATAGCGGGAGAGCCACCTACAATGAGCAGTTCTTC.

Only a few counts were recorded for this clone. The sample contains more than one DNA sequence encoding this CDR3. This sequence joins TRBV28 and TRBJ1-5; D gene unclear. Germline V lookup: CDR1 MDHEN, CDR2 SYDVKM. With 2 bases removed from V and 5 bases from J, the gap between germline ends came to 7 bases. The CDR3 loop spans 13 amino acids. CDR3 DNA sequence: TGTGCCAGCAGTTTAAGGAGTGATCAGCCCCAGCATTTT. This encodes CASSLRSDQPQHF.

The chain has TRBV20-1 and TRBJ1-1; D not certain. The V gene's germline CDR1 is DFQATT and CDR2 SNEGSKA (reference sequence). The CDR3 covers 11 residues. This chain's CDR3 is CTPRRHSEAFF. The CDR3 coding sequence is TGCACCCCCAGGCGGCACTCTGAAGCTTTCTTT.

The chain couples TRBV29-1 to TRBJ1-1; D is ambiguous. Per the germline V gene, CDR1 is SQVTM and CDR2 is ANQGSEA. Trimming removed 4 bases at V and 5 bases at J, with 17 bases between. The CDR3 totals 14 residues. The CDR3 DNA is TGCAGCGTTGCCGTTGGGCCGACGAGGACTGAAGCTTTCTTT. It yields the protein CSVAVGPTRTEAFF.

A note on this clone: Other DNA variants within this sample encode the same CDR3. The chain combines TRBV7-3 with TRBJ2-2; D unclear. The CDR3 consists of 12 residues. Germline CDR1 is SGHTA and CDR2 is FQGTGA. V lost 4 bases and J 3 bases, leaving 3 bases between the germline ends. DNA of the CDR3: TGTGCCAGCAGCTCAGACACCGGGGAGCTGTTTTTT. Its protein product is CASSSDTGELFF.

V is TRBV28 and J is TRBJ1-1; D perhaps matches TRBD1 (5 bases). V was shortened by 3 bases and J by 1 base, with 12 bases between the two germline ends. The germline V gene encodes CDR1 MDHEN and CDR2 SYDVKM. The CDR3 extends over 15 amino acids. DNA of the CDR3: TGTGCCAGCAGTTTCCTCAGGGCGGGGAACACTGAAGCTTTCTTT. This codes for CASSFLRAGNTEAFF.

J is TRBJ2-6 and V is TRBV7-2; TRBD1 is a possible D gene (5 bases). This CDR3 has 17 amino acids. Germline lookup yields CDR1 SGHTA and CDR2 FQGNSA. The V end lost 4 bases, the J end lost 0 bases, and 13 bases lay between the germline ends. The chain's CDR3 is CASSSRAGNSGANVLTF. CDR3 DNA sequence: TGTGCCAGCAGCTCCAGGGCAGGTAACTCTGGGGCCAACGTCCTGACTTTC. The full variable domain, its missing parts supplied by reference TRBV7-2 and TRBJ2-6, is GAGVSQSPSNKVTEKGKDVELRCDPISGHTALYWYRQSLGQGLEFLIYFQGNSAPDKSGLPSDRFSAERTGGSVSTLTIQRTQQEDSAVYLCASSSRAGNSGANVLTFGAGSRLTVL.

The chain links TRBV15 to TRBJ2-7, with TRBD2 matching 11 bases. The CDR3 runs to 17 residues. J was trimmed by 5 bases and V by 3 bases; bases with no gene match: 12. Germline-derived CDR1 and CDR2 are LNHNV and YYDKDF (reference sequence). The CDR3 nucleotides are TGTGCCACCAGCAGTTCACTAGCGGGAGTAACCTTCGACGAGCAGTACTTC. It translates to CATSSSLAGVTFDEQYF.

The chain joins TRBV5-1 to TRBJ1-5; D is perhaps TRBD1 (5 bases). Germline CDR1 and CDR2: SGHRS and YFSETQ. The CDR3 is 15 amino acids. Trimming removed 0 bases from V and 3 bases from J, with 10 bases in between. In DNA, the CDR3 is TGCGCCAGCAGCTTGGATGGCAGGGCCAATCAGCCCCAGCATTTT. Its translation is CASSLDGRANQPQHF.

Written as DNA, the CDR3 is TGTGCCAGCCGGAAAAACTCTGGAAACACCATATATTTT. This translates into CASRKNSGNTIYF. The rearrangement uses TRBV2 and TRBJ1-3; D not resolved. The germline CDR1 and CDR2 sequences are SNHLY and FYNNEI. This CDR3 is 13 amino acids long. The germline V and J ends were trimmed by 8 bases and 0 bases, with 8 bases remaining between them.

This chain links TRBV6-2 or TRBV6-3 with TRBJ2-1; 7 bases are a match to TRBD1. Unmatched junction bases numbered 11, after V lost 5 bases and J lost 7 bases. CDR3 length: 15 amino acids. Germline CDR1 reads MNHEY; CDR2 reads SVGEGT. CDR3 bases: TGTGCCAGCAGTCAGGACAGGCCCACGGGTAATGAGCAGTTCTTC. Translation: CASSQDRPTGNEQFF.

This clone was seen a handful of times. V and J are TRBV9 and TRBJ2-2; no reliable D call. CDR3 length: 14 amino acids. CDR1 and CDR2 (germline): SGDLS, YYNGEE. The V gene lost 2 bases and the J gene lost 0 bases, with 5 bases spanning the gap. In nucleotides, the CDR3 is TGTGCCAGCAGCGTGACCCCGAACACCGGGGAGCTGTTTTTT. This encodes CASSVTPNTGELFF. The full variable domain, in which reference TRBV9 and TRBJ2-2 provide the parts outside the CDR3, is DSGVTQTPKHLITATGQRVTLRCSPRSGDLSVYWYQQSLDQGLQFLIQYYNGEERAKGNILERFSAQQFPDLHSELNLSSLELGDSALYFCASSVTPNTGELFFGEGSRLTVL.

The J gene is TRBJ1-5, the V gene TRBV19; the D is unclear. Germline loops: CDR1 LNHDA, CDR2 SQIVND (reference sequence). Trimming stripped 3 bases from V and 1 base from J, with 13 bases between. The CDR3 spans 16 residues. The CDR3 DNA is TGTGCCAGTAGTATCGTAAGGGTCCTAAGCAATCAGCCCCAGCATTTT. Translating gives CASSIVRVLSNQPQHF. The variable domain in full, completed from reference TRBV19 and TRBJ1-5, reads DGGITQSPKYLFRKEGQNVTLSCEQNLNHDAMYWYRQDPGQGLRLIYYSQIVNDFQKGDIAEGYSVSREKKESFPLTVTSAQKNPTAFYLCASSIVRVLSNQPQHFGDGTRLSIL.

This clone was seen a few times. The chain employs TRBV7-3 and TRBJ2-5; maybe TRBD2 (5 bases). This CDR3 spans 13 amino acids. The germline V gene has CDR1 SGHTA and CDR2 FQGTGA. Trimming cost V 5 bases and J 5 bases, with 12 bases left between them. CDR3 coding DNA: TGTGCCAGCAGCCCTGGACTCTTTGAGACCCAGTACTTC. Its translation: CASSPGLFETQYF. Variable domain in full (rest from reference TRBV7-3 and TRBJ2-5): GAGVSQTPSNKVTEKGKYVELRCDPISGHTALYWYRQSLGQGPEFLIYFQGTGAADDSGLPNDRFFAVRPEGSVSTLKIQRTERGDSAVYLCASSPGLFETQYFGPGTRLLVL.

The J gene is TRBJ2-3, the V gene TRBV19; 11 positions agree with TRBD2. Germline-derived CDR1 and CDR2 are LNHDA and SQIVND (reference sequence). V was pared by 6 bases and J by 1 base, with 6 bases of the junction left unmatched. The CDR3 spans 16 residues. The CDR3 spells CASREGTSGRTDTQYF. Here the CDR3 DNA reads TGTGCCAGTAGGGAAGGGACTAGCGGCCGCACAGATACGCAGTATTTT. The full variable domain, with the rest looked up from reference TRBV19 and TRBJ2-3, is DGGITQSPKYLFRKEGQNVTLSCEQNLNHDAMYWYRQDPGQGLRLIYYSQIVNDFQKGDIAEGYSVSREKKESFPLTVTSAQKNPTAFYLCASREGTSGRTDTQYFGPGTRLTVL.

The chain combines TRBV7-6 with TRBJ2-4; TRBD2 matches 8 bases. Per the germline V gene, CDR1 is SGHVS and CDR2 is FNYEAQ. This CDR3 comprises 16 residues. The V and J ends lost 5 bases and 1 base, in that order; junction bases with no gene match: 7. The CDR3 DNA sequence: TGTGCCAGCAGCCCGATGACTAGCGAGGCCAAAAACATTCAGTACTTC. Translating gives CASSPMTSEAKNIQYF. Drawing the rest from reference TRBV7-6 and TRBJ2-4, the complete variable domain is GAGVSQSPRYKVTKRGQDVALRCDPISGHVSLYWYRQALGQGPEFLTYFNYEAQQDKSGLPNDRFSAERPEGSISTLTIQRTEQRDSAMYRCASSPMTSEAKNIQYFGAGTRLSVL.

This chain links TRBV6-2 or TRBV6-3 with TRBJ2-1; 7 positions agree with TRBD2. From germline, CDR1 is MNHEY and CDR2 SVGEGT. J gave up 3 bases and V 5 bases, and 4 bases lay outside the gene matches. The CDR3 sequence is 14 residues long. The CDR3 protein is CASSPGTIYNEQFF. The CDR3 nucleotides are TGTGCCAGCAGTCCCGGGACTATCTACAATGAGCAGTTCTTC.

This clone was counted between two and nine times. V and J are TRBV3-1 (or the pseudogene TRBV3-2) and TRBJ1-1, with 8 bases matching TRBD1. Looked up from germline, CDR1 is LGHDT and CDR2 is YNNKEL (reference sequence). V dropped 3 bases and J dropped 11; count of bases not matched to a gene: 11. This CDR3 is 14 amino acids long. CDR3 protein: CASSQTWGQVGAFF. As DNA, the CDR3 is TGTGCCAGCAGCCAGACATGGGGACAGGTTGGCGCTTTCTTT.

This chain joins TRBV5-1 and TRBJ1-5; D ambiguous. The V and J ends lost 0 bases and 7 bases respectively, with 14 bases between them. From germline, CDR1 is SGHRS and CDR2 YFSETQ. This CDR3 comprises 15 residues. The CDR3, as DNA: TGCGCCAGCAGCTTGGCCGGGTTCCCGGGACAGCCCCAGCATTTT. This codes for CASSLAGFPGQPQHF. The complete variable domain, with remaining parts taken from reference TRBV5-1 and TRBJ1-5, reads KAGVTQTPRYLIKTRGQQVTLSCSPISGHRSVSWYQQTPGQGLQFLFEYFSETQRNKGNFPGRFSGRQFSNSRSEMNVSTLELGDSALYLCASSLAGFPGQPQHFGDGTRLSIL.

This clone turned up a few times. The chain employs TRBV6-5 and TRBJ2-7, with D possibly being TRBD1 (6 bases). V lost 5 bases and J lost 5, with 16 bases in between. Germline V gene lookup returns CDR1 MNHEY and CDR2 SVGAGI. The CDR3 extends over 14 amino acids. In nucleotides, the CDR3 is TGTGCCAGCAGTACTCAACAGGGTAGGAACGAGCAGTACTTC. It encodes CASSTQQGRNEQYF.

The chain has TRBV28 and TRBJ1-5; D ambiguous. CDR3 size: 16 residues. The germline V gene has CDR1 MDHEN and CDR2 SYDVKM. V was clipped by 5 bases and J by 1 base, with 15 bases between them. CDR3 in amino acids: CASSPQLGSSNQPQHF. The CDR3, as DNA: TGTGCCAGCAGTCCCCAGTTGGGGTCAAGCAATCAGCCCCAGCATTTT. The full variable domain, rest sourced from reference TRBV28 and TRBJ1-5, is DVKVTQSSRYLVKRTGEKVFLECVQDMDHENMFWYRQDPGLGLRLIYFSYDVKMKEKGDIPEGYSVSREKKERFSLILESASTNQTSMYLCASSPQLGSSNQPQHFGDGTRLSIL.

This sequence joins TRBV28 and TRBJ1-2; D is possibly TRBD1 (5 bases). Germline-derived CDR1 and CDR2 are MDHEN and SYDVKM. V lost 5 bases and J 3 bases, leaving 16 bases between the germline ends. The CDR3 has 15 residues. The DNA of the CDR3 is TGTGCCAGCAGTCCACCCTTCGGGACGCACTATGGCTACACCTTC. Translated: CASSPPFGTHYGYTF.

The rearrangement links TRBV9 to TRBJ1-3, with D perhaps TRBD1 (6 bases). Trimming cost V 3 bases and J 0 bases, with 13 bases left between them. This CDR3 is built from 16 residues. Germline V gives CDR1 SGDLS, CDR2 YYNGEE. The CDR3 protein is CASSADSGFSGNTIYF. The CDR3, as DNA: TGTGCCAGCAGCGCGGACAGCGGCTTCTCTGGAAACACCATATATTTT.

CDR3 loop: CASNRQGNSGFGRAYEQYF. DNA of the CDR3: TGTGCCAGCAACCGACAGGGGAATTCTGGCTTCGGGCGGGCCTACGAGCAGTACTTC. The gene calls are TRBV5-6 and TRBJ2-7; TRBD1 aligns across 8 bases. With 6 bases clipped from V and 2 bases from J, the junction kept 22 bases outside the gene matches. Germline assignment: CDR1 SGHDT and CDR2 YYEEEE. The CDR3 has 19 amino acids.

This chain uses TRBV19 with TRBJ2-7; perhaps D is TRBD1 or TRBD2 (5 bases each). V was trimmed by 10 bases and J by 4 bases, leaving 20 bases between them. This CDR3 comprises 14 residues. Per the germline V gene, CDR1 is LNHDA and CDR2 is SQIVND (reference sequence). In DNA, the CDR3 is TGTGCCACGACCTCCGGGACGGACACATACGAGCAGTACTTC. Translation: CATTSGTDTYEQYF.